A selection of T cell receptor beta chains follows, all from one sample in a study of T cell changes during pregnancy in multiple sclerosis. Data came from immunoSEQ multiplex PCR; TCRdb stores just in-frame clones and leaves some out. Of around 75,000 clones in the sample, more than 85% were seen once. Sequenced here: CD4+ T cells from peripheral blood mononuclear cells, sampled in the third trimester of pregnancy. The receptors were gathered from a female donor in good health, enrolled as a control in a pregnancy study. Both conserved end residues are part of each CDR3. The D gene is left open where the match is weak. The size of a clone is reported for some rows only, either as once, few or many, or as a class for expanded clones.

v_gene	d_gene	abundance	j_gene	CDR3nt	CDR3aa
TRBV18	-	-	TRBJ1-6	TGTGCCAGCTTCGACCACCGGGGGAATTCACCCCTCCACTTT	CASFDHRGNSPLHF
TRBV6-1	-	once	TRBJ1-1	TGTGCCAGCAGGCAAAACCCCGGAGGCGACACTGAAGCTTTCTTT	CASRQNPGGDTEAFF
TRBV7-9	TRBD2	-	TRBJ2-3	TGTGCCAGCAGCTTGGGACTAGCGGGGGGGCCTTCTTCCGATACGCAGTATTTT	CASSLGLAGGPSSDTQYF
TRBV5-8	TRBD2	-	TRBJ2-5	TGTGCCAGCAGCCTGACTAGCTCCGAGACCCAGTACTTC	CASSLTSSETQYF
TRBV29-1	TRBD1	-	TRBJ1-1	TGCAGCGCCCACCCATCAGGGACAGGAGAGGCTTTCTTT	CSAHPSGTGEAFF
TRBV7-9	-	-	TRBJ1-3	TGTGCCAGCAGCTCCAGTATCTCTGGAAACACCATATATTTT	CASSSSISGNTIYF
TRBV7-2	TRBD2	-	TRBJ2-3	TGTGCCAGCAGCTCCCGACTAGCGGGGAACACAGATACGCAGTATTTT	CASSSRLAGNTDTQYF
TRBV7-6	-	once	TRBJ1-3	TGTGCCAGCAGTCCCCGAACTACGACGTTATCGGGAAACACCATATATTTT	CASSPRTTTLSGNTIYF
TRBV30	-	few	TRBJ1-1	TGTGCCTGGGGGTCCGGGGAGGGGCGAGCTTTCTTT	CAWGSGEGRAFF
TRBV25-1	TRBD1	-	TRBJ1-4	TGTGCCAGCACTCCGGCCCCCGGGACAGGGAATGAAAAACTGTTTTTT	CASTPAPGTGNEKLFF
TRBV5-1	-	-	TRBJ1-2	TGCGCCAGCAGCCCGGTGGGGGGAAACTATGGCTACACCTTC	CASSPVGGNYGYTF
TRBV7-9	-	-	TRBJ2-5	TGTGCCAGCACCATCATGGCTAGTCCCCAAGAGACCCAGTACTTC	CASTIMASPQETQYF
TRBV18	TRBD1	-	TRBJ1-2	TGTGCCAGCTCACCCGGGACAGAAAGCTACACCTTC	CASSPGTESYTF
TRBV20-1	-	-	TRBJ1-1	TGCAGTGCTAGAGATCTGGCTTTCTTT	CSARDLAFF
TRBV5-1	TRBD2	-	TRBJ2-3	TGCGCCAGCAGCTTGCCAGGACTAGCGGGTAGCACAGATACGCAGTATTTT	CASSLPGLAGSTDTQYF
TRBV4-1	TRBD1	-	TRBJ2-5	TGCGCCAGCAGCCAGGGACAGGTGGGCTATGAGACCCAGTACTTC	CASSQGQVGYETQYF
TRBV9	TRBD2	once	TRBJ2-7	TGTGCCATATACCACTTAAGACTAGCGATATACGAGCAGTACTTC	CAIYHLRLAIYEQYF
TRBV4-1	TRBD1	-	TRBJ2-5	TGCGCCAGCAGCCAACCCGACAGGGACCAAGAGACCCAGTACTTC	CASSQPDRDQETQYF
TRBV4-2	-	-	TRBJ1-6	TGTGCCAGCAGCCAAGATCCCCCCGCTAGCTCCTATAATTCACCCCTCCACTTT	CASSQDPPASSYNSPLHF
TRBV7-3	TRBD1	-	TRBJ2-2	TGTGCCAGCAGCTCGCCCAGGGGGCGTTTCGACACCGGGGAGCTGTTTTTT	CASSSPRGRFDTGELFF
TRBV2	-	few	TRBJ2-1	TGTGCCAGCAGCGAAGAAGGGGGGGAAGTCTACAATGAGCAGTTCTTC	CASSEEGGEVYNEQFF
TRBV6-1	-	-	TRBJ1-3	TGTGCCAGCAGTGAAGCTTGGAGGCGGCCCTCTGGAAACACCATATATTTT	CASSEAWRRPSGNTIYF
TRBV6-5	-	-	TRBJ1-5	TGTGCCAGCAGTAGTTGGGAGTCCAATCAGCCCCAGCATTTT	CASSSWESNQPQHF
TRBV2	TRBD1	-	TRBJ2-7	TGTGCCAGCAGCCCCGGAGCGGGACAGGGCTCCTACGAGCAGTACTTC	CASSPGAGQGSYEQYF
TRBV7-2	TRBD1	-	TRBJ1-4	TGTGCCAGCAGCTTAGAAGGGACAGCCTATAATGAAAAACTGTTTTTT	CASSLEGTAYNEKLFF
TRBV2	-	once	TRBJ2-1	TGTGCCAGCAGTGCGGGTCCCTCCTACAATGAGCAGTTCTTC	CASSAGPSYNEQFF
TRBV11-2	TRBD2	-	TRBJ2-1	TGTGCCAGCAGCTTAAGCGGGGGCGATGAGCAGTTCTTC	CASSLSGGDEQFF
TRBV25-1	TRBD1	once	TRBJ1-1	TGTGCCAGCAGTAAATCGGGACAGCCTAACACTGAAGCTTTCTTT	CASSKSGQPNTEAFF
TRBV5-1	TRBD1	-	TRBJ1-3	TGCGCCAGCAGCTGGGACAGGACAGACGGAAACACCATATATTTT	CASSWDRTDGNTIYF
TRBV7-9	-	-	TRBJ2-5	TGTGCCAGCAGCGTAGACGGGTTGGAGACCCAGTACTTC	CASSVDGLETQYF
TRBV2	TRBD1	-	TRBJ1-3	TGTGCCAGCAGTGGACGGACAGGGTCGGGAAACACCATATATTTT	CASSGRTGSGNTIYF
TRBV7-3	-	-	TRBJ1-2	TGTGCCAGCAGCCCCGGGGGAATCTATGGCTACACCTTC	CASSPGGIYGYTF
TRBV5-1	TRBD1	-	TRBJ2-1	TGCGCCAGCAGCAACGGGGGGGACAGGGGAATTTTAGACAATGAGCAGTTCTTC	CASSNGGDRGILDNEQFF
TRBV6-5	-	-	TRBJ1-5	TGTGCCAGCAGTCCCCGCGGATTCAATCAGCCCCAGCATTTT	CASSPRGFNQPQHF
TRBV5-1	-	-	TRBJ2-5	TGCGCCAGCAGCTTGGTGGGGGGGGCGGAGACCCAGTACTTC	CASSLVGGAETQYF
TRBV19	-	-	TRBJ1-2	TGTGCCAGTAACCCTACAGGGCCCTATGGCTACACCTTC	CASNPTGPYGYTF
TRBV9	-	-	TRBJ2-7	TGTGCCAGCAGCGTAGATCAGGGTCCCTACGAGCAGTACTTC	CASSVDQGPYEQYF
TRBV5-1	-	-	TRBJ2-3	TGCGCCAGCAGCCCCGGCGGGGACACAGATACGCAGTATTTT	CASSPGGDTDTQYF
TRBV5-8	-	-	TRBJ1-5	TGTGCCAGCAGGAACCCAGGCAGGGCGGATCAGCCCCAGCATTTT	CASRNPGRADQPQHF
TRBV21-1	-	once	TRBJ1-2	TGTGCCAGCAGCAATGGGCTCGGTTGGGCAGGCAATAGTAACTATGGCTACACCTTC	CASSNGLGWAGNSNYGYTF
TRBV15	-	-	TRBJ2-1	TGTGCCACCAGCAGAGATCCAGGGACCTACAATGAGCAGTTCTTC	CATSRDPGTYNEQFF
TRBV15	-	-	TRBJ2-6	TGTGCCACCTCTGCCGAGCACTCTGGGGCCAACGTCCTGACTTTC	CATSAEHSGANVLTF
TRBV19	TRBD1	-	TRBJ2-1	TGTGCCAGTACCAGAACGTCTTGGACAGGGTCCTACAATGAGCAGTTCTTC	CASTRTSWTGSYNEQFF
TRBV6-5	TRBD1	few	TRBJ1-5	TGTGCCAGCAGTCGGGGACAGGCGTCATTGCATTTT	CASSRGQASLHF
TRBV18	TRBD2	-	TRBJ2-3	TGTGCCAGCTCACCACTAGCGGGGGTTACAGATACGCAGTATTTT	CASSPLAGVTDTQYF
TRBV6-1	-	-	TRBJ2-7	TGTGCCAGCAGTGAGGGGGGGCCCTACGAGCAGTACTTC	CASSEGGPYEQYF
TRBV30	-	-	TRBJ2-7	TGTGCCTGGAGTGGGGGGGTAGCAATCTACGAGCAGTACTTC	CAWSGGVAIYEQYF